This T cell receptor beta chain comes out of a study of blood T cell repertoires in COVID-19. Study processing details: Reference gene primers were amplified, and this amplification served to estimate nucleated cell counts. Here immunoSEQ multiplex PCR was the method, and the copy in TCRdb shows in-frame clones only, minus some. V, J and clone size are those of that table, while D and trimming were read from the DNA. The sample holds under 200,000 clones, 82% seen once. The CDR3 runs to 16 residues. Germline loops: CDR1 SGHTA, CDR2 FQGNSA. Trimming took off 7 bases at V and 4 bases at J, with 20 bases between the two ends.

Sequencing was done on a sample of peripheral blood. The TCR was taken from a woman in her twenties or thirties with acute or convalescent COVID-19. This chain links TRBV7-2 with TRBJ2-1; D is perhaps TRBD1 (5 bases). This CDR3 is CASNNPTGNKYNEQFF. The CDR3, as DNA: TGTGCCAGCAACAACCCTACAGGCAACAAATACAATGAGCAGTTCTTC. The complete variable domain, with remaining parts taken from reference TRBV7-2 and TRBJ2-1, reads GAGVSQSPSNKVTEKGKDVELRCDPISGHTALYWYRQSLGQGLEFLIYFQGNSAPDKSGLPSDRFSAERTGGSVSTLTIQRTQQEDSAVYLCASNNPTGNKYNEQFFGPGTRLTVL.